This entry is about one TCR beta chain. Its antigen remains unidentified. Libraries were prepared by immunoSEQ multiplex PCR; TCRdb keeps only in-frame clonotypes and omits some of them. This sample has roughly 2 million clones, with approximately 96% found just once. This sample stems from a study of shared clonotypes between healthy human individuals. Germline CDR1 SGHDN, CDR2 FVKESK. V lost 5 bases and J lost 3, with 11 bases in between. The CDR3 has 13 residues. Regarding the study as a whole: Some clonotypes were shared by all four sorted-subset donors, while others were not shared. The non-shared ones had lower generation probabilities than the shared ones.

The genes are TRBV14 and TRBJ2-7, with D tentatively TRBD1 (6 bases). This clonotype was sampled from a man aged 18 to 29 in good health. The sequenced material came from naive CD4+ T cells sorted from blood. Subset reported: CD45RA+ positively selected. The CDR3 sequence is CASSYQQGYEQYF. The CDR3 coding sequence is TGTGCCAGCAGCTACCAACAGGGCTACGAGCAGTACTTC.